This passage covers 3 T cell receptor beta chains from one sample sequenced in a study of cytomegalovirus exposure and HLA in healthy donors (dated by TCRdb to 2016 to 2017). Libraries were built with the immunoSEQ multiplex PCR assay. The multiplex PCR relied on a mix of 60 forward primers for TCR Vbeta segments and 13 reverse primers for TCR Jbeta segments. Not all clones reach the TCRdb copy of this immuneACCESS table, which keeps in-frame sequences only. Checked studies attribute under half of the gap to unresolved V genes and leave the rest unexplained. The sample yields about 170,000 clones; almost 75% were counted once. Roughly 5.2% of the sample is in the top ten clones. The specimen was PBMCs. Receptors originate from a woman younger than 35 in good health and CMV-seropositive.

The chain is built from TRBV4-3 and TRBJ1-6; 7 nucleotides line up with TRBD1. CDR3 length: 16 amino acids. Germline V gene lookup returns CDR1 LGHNA and CDR2 YSLEER. V shed 0 bases, J shed 5 bases, and the junction held 4 bases outside the gene matches. This CDR3 reads CASSQEGTANNSPLHF. In DNA, the CDR3 is TGCGCCAGCAGCCAAGAAGGGACAGCGAATAATTCACCCCTCCACTTT.

The chain employs TRBV6-5 and TRBJ1-5; D unclear. CDR3 size: 13 residues. The germline CDR1 and CDR2 sequences are MNHEY and SVGAGI. The V end lost 4 bases, the J end lost 4 bases, and 8 bases lay between the germline ends. In nucleotides, the CDR3 is TGTGCCAGCAGTTCCGGGATAAATCAGCCCCAGCATTTT. Translated, it gives CASSSGINQPQHF.

This chain joins TRBV7-9 and TRBJ1-4, with D perhaps matching TRBD1 (5 bases). CDR1 and CDR2 from the germline V gene are SEHNR and FQNEAQ (reference sequence). Trimming pared 5 bases from V and 5 bases from J, leaving 12 bases between. The CDR3 length is 14 residues. CDR3 in amino acids: CASSPEGRNEKLFF. CDR3 DNA sequence: TGTGCCAGCAGCCCCGAGGGGAGGAATGAAAAACTGTTTTTT.